This T cell receptor (beta chain) is from a study of cytomegalovirus exposure and HLA in healthy donors (dated by TCRdb to about 2017). Context from the whole study: In an earlier analysis of some 550 of the donors, approximately 260 Gb of sequence data and 100 million or so unique TCR beta sequences from roughly 200 million T cells were reported. An early release that covered fewer than 800 HLA-typed donors contained 250 to 350 gigabases of sequencing data and 85 million to 100 million unique TCR sequences. Among the roughly 400 genotyped donors, about 83% belonged to the genetic ancestry cluster associated with self-reported Caucasian donors. The aim of the study was to test whether cataloging public T cell receptors could identify signatures of past pathogen exposure. The T cell repertoires of several hundred subjects were profiled by immunosequencing and related to cytomegalovirus serostatus. A separate validation cohort of roughly 130 different subjects was used in addition to the approximately 700-subject first cohort. To predict cytomegalovirus infection status, the study brought together high-throughput TCR immunosequencing, statistical association of individual TCRs with disease status, and machine learning. To study patterns of TCR occurrence, a later analysis re-analyzed previously published TCR beta repertoires from just over 650 donors and added high-resolution HLA genotyping. Rather than drawing on any new phenotypic data, the later analysis identified candidate immune exposures from TCR beta sequences and the way those sequences occurred across donors. To decide whether each TCR beta V gene segment behaved as functional or pseudogenic, an earlier analysis of over 500 of the donors relied on high-throughput TCR beta sequencing. Alongside the repertoire data, information on donor age, sex, ethnicity and CMV serostatus was compiled. Genome-wide SNP genotypes for about 65% of the roughly 700 donors were used in a later genetic analysis, which treated that subset as a discovery cohort. Every discovery cohort repertoire had been produced on one sequencing platform. HLA typing included class I and class II loci at four-digit resolution. The number of typed donors differed by locus: about 629-630 for A, B, C, DRB1 and DQB1; approximately 520 for DQA1; around 610 for DPA1; and 400 to 480 for DPB1. Because of strong linkage in the cohort, four to six DR-DQ haplotypes were treated as single units for association and clustering. Among almost 400 genotyped donors of the cohort, an average of roughly 240,000 unique TCR beta nucleotide sequences were sequenced per donor, roughly a sixth of them non-productive. The paper's findings and limits, for the study overall: When HLA alleles, especially DR and DQ, strongly co-occurred, attributing TCR associations to individual alleles was difficult. The presence/absence analyses assumed that sequencing depth was roughly uniform across donors, and that assumption may not be true. Because counts were too low, more than 15 rarely observed V segments, including chromosome 9 orphons, were excluded from the earlier analysis of around 590 of the donors. In a later analysis, TCR association rates were found to vary across HLA loci, with the most associated TCRs seen for DRB1 alleles and the fewest for HLA-C alleles. The classifier was reported to diagnose cytomegalovirus status with high specificity and sensitivity in both the original and validation cohorts. The cohort was sequenced for TCR beta chains only, and without alpha or paired-chain data the features that could be detected were limited. The study gave a list of about 150 TCR beta chains associated with cytomegalovirus. Linkage disequilibrium might explain the correlated functional status among segregating V segments, but an unknown experimental factor could not be ruled out. A later analysis found that HLA-associated TCR beta chains were more clonally expanded and had lower generation probabilities than equally common non-associated chains. A group of highly shared sequence variants was considered likely to be a technical artifact of the sequencing pipeline. In vitro tests confirmed that a few of the cytomegalovirus-associated TCR beta chains recognize cytomegalovirus antigens. In an earlier analysis of about 550 of the donors, most TCR beta V segments were observed in productive rearrangements about 87% or about 30% of the time, broadly matching IMGT annotations. A later genetic analysis associated a missense DCLRE1C variant with V-gene and J-gene trimming of TCR beta chains, and an independent cohort replicated the association. CMV serostatus was the only immune exposure information available for the cohort. It was suggested by the authors that the approach could potentially be generalized to other disease states and immunological phenotypes. In a later genetic analysis, fewer N-insertions in productive TCRs were reported among donors in an Asian-associated ancestry cluster than the 666-donor mean. Because HLA typing was missing for some donors at each locus, association tests included only the typed subset. According to a later analysis, parvovirus B19, influenza, CMV and Epstein-Barr virus appeared linked to several top co-occurrence clusters. In a later analysis, 16,951 TCR beta sequences were associated with specific HLA alleles at a false discovery rate of 0.05. A further reported finding was that TCR beta sequences accurately predicted the HLA-A and HLA-B alleles for most subjects in the first cohort. The 87-base-pair reads could not distinguish some IMGT-functional V segments, including TRBV6-2 and TRBV6-3, so those segments were excluded. A later analysis found that most CMV-associated TCR beta chains appeared HLA-restricted, with HLA associations seemingly driven largely by CMV exposure. Most TCR sequences were seen in very few donors, while some public TCRs were found in many individuals.

To prepare the library, the immunoSEQ multiplex PCR assay was applied. For the multiplex PCR, a mixture combining 60 forward primers for TCR Vbeta segments and 13 reverse primers for TCR Jbeta segments was used. The CDR3 region of rearranged TCR beta genes was amplified from genomic DNA by a multiplex PCR assay. The Illumina HiSeq System was used to sequence the amplified TCR beta libraries as 87-base-pair reads. The original pipeline was this. A later analysis tallied around 87 million unique TCR beta chains across the 666 repertoires, and some 12 million of those chains were shared by two or more donors. To remove PCR and sequencing errors, raw reads were error-corrected and collapsed into unique sequences using a nearest-neighbor algorithm that merged closely related sequences. To assign V, D and J gene segments, CDR3 sequences were aligned to IMGT reference sequences. For a sequence to be retained, a match of at least six nucleotides was required to both a V gene segment and a J gene segment. Rearrangements were called productive when the CDR3 lacked stop codons and stayed in frame with V and J; all others were non-productive. CDR3 was defined by IMGT convention, running from the second conserved V-encoded cysteine to the conserved J-encoded phenylalanine. The earlier analysis of roughly 590 of the donors excluded any sequence lacking an unambiguous match to a single V gene segment. In an earlier analysis of several hundred of the donors, V segments were called functional above 56.7% productive rearrangements and were called segregating when the between-donor standard deviation exceeded 5%. A statistical classification framework was developed to diagnose cytomegalovirus status using the catalog of TCR beta chain sequences. In a later analysis, TCR nucleotide sequences were compared against IMGT/GENE-DB human TR gene sequences so that V and J genes could be assigned. In a later analysis, CDR3 sequences and most-parsimonious VDJ recombination scenarios were assigned using the TCRdist pipeline. A later analysis defined each TCR beta chain by its CDR3 amino acid sequence plus V-gene family, and excluded reads lacking a unique V-gene family. In a later analysis, nearly 600 highly shared, low-generation-probability nucleotide sequences were removed to address suspected cross-contamination and a sequencing artifact. For each public chain, a later analysis derived a clonal expansion index from normalized ranks of inferred template counts within each repertoire. A later analysis computed generation probabilities with a VDJ recombination model fitted to out-of-frame rearrangements, and checked the results against IGoR. In a later analysis, TCR-TCR, TCR-HLA and TCR-CMV co-occurrence was scored with hypergeometric tests, and a repertoire-size bias correction was applied to TCR pairs. To estimate false discovery rates, a later analysis permuted the HLA or CMV assignments 20 times. In a later analysis, co-occurring TCRs were grouped using DBSCAN, with TCRdist sequence similarity added in when clustering inside HLA-allele-positive subsets. For co-occurrence clustering, repertoires with fewer than 30,000 or more than 120,000 public chains were excluded, along with roughly 5 repertoires with anomalous nucleotide sharing. TCRdb re-hosts the immuneACCESS table, in-frame sequences only. Its copies lack some clones; in the studies checked, an unresolved V gene accounts for under half of them, and the cause for the rest is not known. Clone size and V and J calls were adopted from that table, with D and trimming inferred from the DNA. Present in this sample are 60,000 to 75,000 clones, approximately 74% of which were seen just once. Approximately 21% of the sample is taken by the ten largest.

V and J are trimmed by 9 bases and 5 bases, and the gene matches miss 12 bases of the junction. The CDR3 starts with the cysteine, ends with the phenylalanine, and has 15 residues. Only the CDR3 DNA stays, 45 bases, in frame from base 1. The CDR1 and CDR2 encoded by the germline V gene are SGHRS and YFSETQ. The cohort consisted of approximately 690 healthy bone marrow donors. Cohort members were all nominally healthy when sampled, although unrecorded immune exposures were likely present. The donor tested CMV seropositive, placing the donor among the 289 seropositive members of the cohort. Each donor provided a peripheral blood sample, and peripheral blood mononuclear cells were used for TCR beta sequencing. Genomic DNA was extracted from the blood cell samples with the Qiagen DNeasy Blood Extraction Kit. For this clone: Its antigen remains undetermined. Base qualities were left out, and no much larger clone turns up one base away.

The receptor was derived from a woman between 25 and 40 years old in good health and CMV-seropositive. The V gene is TRBV5-1 and the J gene is TRBJ2-2; 8 bases in the middle match TRBD2. The sample taken for sequencing was PBMCs. The DNA is as follows: TGCGCCACAAGGCAGCGAGCGGGAGAAACCGGGGAGCTGTTTTTT. Translation gives CATRQRAGETGELFF.